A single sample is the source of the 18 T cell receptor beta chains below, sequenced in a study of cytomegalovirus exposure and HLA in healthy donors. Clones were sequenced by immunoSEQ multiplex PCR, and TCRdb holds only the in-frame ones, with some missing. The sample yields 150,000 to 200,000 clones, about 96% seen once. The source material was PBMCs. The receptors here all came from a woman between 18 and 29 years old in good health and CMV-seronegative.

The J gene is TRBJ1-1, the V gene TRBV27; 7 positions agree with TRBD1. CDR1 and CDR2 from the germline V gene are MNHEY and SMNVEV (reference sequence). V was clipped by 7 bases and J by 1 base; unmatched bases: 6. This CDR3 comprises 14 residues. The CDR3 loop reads CASTPRQGNTEAFF. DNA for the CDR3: TGTGCCAGCACCCCTCGACAGGGGAACACTGAAGCTTTCTTT.

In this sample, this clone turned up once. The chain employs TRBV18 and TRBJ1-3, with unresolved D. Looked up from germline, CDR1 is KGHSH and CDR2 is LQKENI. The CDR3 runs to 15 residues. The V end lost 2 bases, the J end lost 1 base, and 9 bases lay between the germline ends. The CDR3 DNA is TGTGCCAGCTCACCAGCTCAGGTTTCTGGAAACACCATATATTTT. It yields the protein CASSPAQVSGNTIYF.

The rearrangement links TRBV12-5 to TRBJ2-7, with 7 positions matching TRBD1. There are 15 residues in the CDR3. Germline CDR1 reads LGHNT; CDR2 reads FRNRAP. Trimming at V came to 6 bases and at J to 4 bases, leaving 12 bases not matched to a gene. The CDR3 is CASGPTGVQGYEQYF. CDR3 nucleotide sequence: TGTGCTAGTGGACCCACAGGGGTTCAGGGTTACGAGCAGTACTTC.

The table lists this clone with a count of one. For the CDR3, the DNA is TGTGCCATCAGTGAGTCTCCGGGGAACACAGATACGCAGTATTTT. Translating it yields CAISESPGNTDTQYF. The rearrangement links TRBV10-3 to TRBJ2-3; D might be TRBD2 (5 bases). The germline V and J ends were trimmed by 0 bases and 2 bases, with 9 bases remaining between them. Looked up from germline, CDR1 is ENHRY and CDR2 is SYGVKD. This CDR3 comprises 15 residues.

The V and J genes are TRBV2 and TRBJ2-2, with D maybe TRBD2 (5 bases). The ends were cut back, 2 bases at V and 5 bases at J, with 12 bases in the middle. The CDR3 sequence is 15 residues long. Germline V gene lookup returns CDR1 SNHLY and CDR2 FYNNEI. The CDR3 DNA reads TGTGCCAGCAGTGAACGCGGGTCGGGAACCGGGGAGCTGTTTTTT. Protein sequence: CASSERGSGTGELFF.

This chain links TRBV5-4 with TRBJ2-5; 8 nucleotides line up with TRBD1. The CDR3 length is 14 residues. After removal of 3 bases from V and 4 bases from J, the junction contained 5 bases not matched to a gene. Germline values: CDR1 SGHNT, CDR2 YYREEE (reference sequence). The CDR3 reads CASSSDRAGETQYF. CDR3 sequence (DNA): TGTGCCAGCAGCTCGGACAGGGCGGGAGAGACCCAGTACTTC.

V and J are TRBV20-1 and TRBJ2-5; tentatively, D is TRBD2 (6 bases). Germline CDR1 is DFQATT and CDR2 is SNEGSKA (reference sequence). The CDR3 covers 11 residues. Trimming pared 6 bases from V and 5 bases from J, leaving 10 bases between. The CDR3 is CSAGGAETQYF. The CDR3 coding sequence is TGCAGTGCCGGGGGTGCGGAGACCCAGTACTTC.

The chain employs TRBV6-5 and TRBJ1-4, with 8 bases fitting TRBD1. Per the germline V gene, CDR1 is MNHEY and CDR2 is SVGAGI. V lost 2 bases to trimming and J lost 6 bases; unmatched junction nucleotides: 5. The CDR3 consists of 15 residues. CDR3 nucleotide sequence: TGTGCCAGCAGTTACGGGACAGGAAAATATGAAAAACTGTTTTTT. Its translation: CASSYGTGKYEKLFF.

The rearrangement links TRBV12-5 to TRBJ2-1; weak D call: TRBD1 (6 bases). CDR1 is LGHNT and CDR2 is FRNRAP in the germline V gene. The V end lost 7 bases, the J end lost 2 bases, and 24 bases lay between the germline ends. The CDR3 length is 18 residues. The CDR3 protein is CASAMRLKVGGPYNEQFF. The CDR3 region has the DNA TGTGCTAGTGCCATGAGACTCAAGGTAGGGGGACCCTACAATGAGCAGTTCTTC.

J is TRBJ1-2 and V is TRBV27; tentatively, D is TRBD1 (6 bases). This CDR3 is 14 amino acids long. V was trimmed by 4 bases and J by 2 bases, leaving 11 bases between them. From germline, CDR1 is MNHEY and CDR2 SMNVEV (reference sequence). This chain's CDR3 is CASSSQTGNYGYTF. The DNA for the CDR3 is TGTGCCAGCAGTTCGCAAACAGGGAACTATGGCTACACCTTC.

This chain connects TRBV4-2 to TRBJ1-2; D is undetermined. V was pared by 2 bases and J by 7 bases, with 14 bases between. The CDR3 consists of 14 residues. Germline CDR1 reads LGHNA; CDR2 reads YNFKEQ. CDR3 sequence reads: CASSQLESGGGYTF. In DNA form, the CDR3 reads TGTGCCAGCAGCCAACTGGAATCCGGCGGTGGCTACACCTTC.

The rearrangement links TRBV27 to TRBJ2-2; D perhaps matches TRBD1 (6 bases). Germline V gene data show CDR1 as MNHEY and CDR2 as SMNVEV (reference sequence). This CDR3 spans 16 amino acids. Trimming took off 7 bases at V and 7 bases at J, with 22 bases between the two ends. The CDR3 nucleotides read TGTGCCAGCACCCAATCCGGGACAAGGGGCAGCGGGGAGCTGTTTTTT. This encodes CASTQSGTRGSGELFF.

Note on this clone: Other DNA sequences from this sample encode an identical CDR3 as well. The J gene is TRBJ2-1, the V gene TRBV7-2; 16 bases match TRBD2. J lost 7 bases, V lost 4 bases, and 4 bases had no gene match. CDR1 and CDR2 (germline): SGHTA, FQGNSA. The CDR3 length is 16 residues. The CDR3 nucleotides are TGTGCCAGCAGCTCCCCGGGACTAGCGGGGGGGAATGAGCAGTTCTTC. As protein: CASSSPGLAGGNEQFF.

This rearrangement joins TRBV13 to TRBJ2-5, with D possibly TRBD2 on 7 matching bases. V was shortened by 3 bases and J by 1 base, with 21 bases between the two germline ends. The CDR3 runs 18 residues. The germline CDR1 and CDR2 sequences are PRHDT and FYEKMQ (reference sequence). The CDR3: CASSLGGGGGGGQETQYF. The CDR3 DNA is TGTGCCAGCAGCTTGGGAGGCGGCGGGGGAGGGGGCCAAGAGACCCAGTACTTC.

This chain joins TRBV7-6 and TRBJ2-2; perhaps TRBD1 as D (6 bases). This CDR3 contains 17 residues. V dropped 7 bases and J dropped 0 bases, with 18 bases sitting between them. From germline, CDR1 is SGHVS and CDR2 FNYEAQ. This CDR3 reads CASTPQGIDSNTGELFF. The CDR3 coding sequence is TGTGCCAGCACCCCGCAGGGGATCGATTCGAACACCGGGGAGCTGTTTTTT.

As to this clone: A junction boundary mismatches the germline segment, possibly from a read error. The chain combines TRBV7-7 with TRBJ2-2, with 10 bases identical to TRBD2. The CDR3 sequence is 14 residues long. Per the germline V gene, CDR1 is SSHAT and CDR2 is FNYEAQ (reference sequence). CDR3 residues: CASSTSGETGELFF. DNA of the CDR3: TGTGCTAGCAGCACTAGCGGGGAAACCGGGGAGCTGTTTTTT.

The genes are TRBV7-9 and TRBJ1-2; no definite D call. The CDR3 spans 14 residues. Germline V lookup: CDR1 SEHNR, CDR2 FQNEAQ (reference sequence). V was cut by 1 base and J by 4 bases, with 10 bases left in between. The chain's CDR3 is CASSLGYRSYGYTF. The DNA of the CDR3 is TGTGCCAGCAGCTTAGGTTACAGAAGCTATGGCTACACCTTC.

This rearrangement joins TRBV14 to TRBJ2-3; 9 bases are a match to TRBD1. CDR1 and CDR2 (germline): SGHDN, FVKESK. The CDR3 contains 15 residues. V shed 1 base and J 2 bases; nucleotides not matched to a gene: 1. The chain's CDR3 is CASSQGDRDTDTQYF. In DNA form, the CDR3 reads TGTGCCAGCAGCCAAGGGGACAGGGACACAGATACGCAGTATTTT.